These 27 T cell receptor beta chains were all obtained from the same sample, sequenced in a study of cytomegalovirus exposure and HLA in healthy donors. Primers included in the PCR were 60 Vbeta and 13 Jbeta primers. Some clones are missing from TCRdb's copy, which holds only in-frame ones; the method was immunoSEQ multiplex PCR. This table has over 100,000 clones, approximately 77% appearing once. The sequencing input was PBMCs. The receptors were gathered from a woman aged 40 to 49 in good health and CMV-seronegative.

The gene calls are TRBV18 and TRBJ2-4; maybe TRBD1 (6 bases). This CDR3 has 16 residues. Per germline, CDR1 KGHSH and CDR2 LQKENI. V was clipped by 1 base and J by 2 bases, with 12 bases between them. The CDR3 loop is CASSPQSQGTKNIQYF. DNA of the CDR3: TGTGCCAGCTCACCACAGTCACAGGGCACCAAAAACATTCAGTACTTC.

The V gene is TRBV5-1, the J gene TRBJ1-2, with 8 nucleotides matching TRBD1. This CDR3 spans 16 amino acids. J gave up 4 bases and V 2 bases, and 10 bases lay outside the gene matches. Germline-derived CDR1 and CDR2 are SGHRS and YFSETQ. This chain's CDR3 is CASSFTGTGWVYGYTF. The CDR3 DNA sequence: TGCGCCAGCAGCTTCACCGGGACAGGCTGGGTCTATGGCTACACCTTC. Full variable domain (rest looked up from reference TRBV5-1 and TRBJ1-2): KAGVTQTPRYLIKTRGQQVTLSCSPISGHRSVSWYQQTPGQGLQFLFEYFSETQRNKGNFPGRFSGRQFSNSRSEMNVSTLELGDSALYLCASSFTGTGWVYGYTFGSGTRLTVV.

The chain joins TRBV6-5 to TRBJ1-5, with D maybe TRBD1 (5 bases). Trimming took 8 bases from V and 7 from J, leaving 15 bases between them. Germline V CDR1 and CDR2: MNHEY, SVGAGI. The CDR3 is 13 residues long. The CDR3 spells CASGAAAYQPQHF. CDR3 in DNA: TGTGCCAGCGGGGCGGCAGCTTACCAGCCCCAGCATTTT.

The rearrangement uses TRBV6-5 and TRBJ2-2; 10 nucleotides agree with TRBD2. After removal of 6 bases from V and 1 base from J, the junction contained 2 bases not matched to a gene. CDR3 length: 15 residues. CDR1 MNHEY and CDR2 SVGAGI come from the germline V gene. CDR3 sequence reads: CASRRTSGNTGELFF. The CDR3 bases are TGTGCCAGCAGACGGACTAGCGGGAACACCGGGGAGCTGTTTTTT.

The genes are TRBV2 and TRBJ1-1; D is perhaps TRBD1 (6 bases). Germline V CDR1 and CDR2: SNHLY, FYNNEI. V dropped 10 bases and J dropped 1 base, with 10 bases sitting between them. CDR3 length: 12 residues. Written as DNA, the CDR3 is TGTGCCACCTTGACAGGGAACACTGAAGCTTTCTTT. Translated: CATLTGNTEAFF. The full variable domain, with the rest looked up from reference TRBV2 and TRBJ1-1, is EPEVTQTPSHQVTQMGQEVILRCVPISNHLYFYWYRQILGQKVEFLVSFYNNEISEKSEIFDDQFSVERPDGSNFTLKIRSTKLEDSAMYFCATLTGNTEAFFGQGTRLTVV.

The CDR3 region has the DNA TGCGCCAGCAGCTTGACAGAGAACACTGAAGCTTTCTTT. Amino acid sequence: CASSLTENTEAFF. This chain connects TRBV5-1 to TRBJ1-1; D uncertain. CDR3 length: 13 residues. CDR1 and CDR2 from the germline V gene are SGHRS and YFSETQ. Trimming took 1 base from V and 1 from J, leaving 5 bases between them.

The chain has TRBV4-1 and TRBJ1-6; D call uncertain. Trimming cost V 5 bases and J 0 bases, with 17 bases left between them. Germline CDR1 MGHRA, CDR2 YSYEKL. CDR3 length equals 18 residues. The CDR3: CASSSDGVTSSYNSPLHF. CDR3 DNA sequence: TGCGCCAGCAGCTCGGACGGGGTAACAAGCTCCTATAATTCACCCCTCCACTTT.

V usage is TRBV6-6 and J usage is TRBJ1-2; weak D call: TRBD1 (5 bases). The V and J ends lost 6 bases and 3 bases respectively, with 11 bases between them. Germline V gene lookup returns CDR1 MNHNY and CDR2 SVGAGI (reference sequence). The CDR3 covers 13 residues. The DNA for the CDR3 is TGTGCCAGCAGGGGAGGGGCGGACTATGGCTACACCTTC. It is translated as CASRGGADYGYTF.

This clone was observed a single time. V is TRBV5-1 and J is TRBJ2-3; the D gene is possibly TRBD2 (6 bases). CDR3 length equals 14 residues. The germline V gene has CDR1 SGHRS and CDR2 YFSETQ. Trimming took off 4 bases at V and 3 bases at J, with 12 bases between the two ends. This chain's CDR3 is CASSLRGMTDTQYF. In DNA form, the CDR3 reads TGCGCCAGCAGCCTACGGGGGATGACAGATACGCAGTATTTT.

The chain has TRBV7-9 and TRBJ1-6; 9 nucleotides align to TRBD1. CDR1 and CDR2 from the germline V gene are SEHNR and FQNEAQ (reference sequence). V lost 5 bases and J lost 6; bases outside the gene matches: 8. This CDR3 region has 16 residues. CDR3 DNA sequence: TGTGCCAGCAGCGGATCCGGGACAGGGCGTAATTCACCCCTCCACTTT. It codes for CASSGSGTGRNSPLHF.

This sequence joins TRBV12-5 and TRBJ2-1; 7 positions match TRBD1. This CDR3 is built from 13 residues. Trimming at V came to 4 bases and at J to 6 bases, leaving 3 bases not matched to a gene. Per germline, CDR1 LGHNT and CDR2 FRNRAP. CDR3 loop: CASGSPGGNEQFF. The CDR3 nucleotides are TGTGCTAGTGGTTCCCCAGGGGGCAATGAGCAGTTCTTC.

The rearrangement uses TRBV5-1 and TRBJ1-1; weak D call: TRBD1 (5 bases). The V end lost 0 bases, the J end lost 7 bases, and 13 bases lay between the germline ends. Germline-derived CDR1 and CDR2 are SGHRS and YFSETQ. The CDR3 extends over 14 amino acids. The CDR3 DNA reads TGCGCCAGCAGCTTGGTATCCAGGGTGGGTGAAGCTTTCTTT. Translating it yields CASSLVSRVGEAFF.

V is TRBV19 and J is TRBJ1-2, with D maybe TRBD1 (6 bases). V was clipped by 7 bases and J by 10 bases, with 16 bases between them. CDR1 and CDR2 (germline): LNHDA, SQIVND (reference sequence). The CDR3 is 12 amino acids. Here the CDR3 reads CASKRGGRDYTF. The CDR3 DNA is TGTGCCAGTAAGAGGGGGGGGAGGGACTACACCTTC.

The chain carries TRBV18 and TRBJ1-1, with D perhaps matching TRBD1 (5 bases). V lost 3 bases, J lost 1 base, and 15 bases lay in between. The CDR3 consists of 16 residues. The V gene's germline CDR1 is KGHSH and CDR2 LQKENI. CDR3 in DNA: TGTGCCAGCTCACCTACTCTACAGGCCACGAACACTGAAGCTTTCTTT. Its translation is CASSPTLQATNTEAFF.

The V and J genes are TRBV19 and TRBJ1-2; D gene unclear. The V and J ends lost 7 bases and 2 bases respectively, with 17 bases between them. Looked up from germline, CDR1 is LNHDA and CDR2 is SQIVND (reference sequence). The CDR3 extends over 15 amino acids. CDR3 sequence reads: CASTNIGSGNYGYTF. CDR3 coding DNA: TGTGCCAGTACCAACATCGGGTCCGGGAACTATGGCTACACCTTC.

The rearrangement links TRBV19 to TRBJ2-1; 9 positions match TRBD2. After removal of 6 bases from V and 9 bases from J, the junction contained 9 bases not matched to a gene. This CDR3 is built from 14 residues. CDR1 is LNHDA, CDR2 SQIVND, per germline (reference sequence). The CDR3 is CASRRLAAPPEQFF. CDR3 nucleotides: TGTGCCAGTAGGCGACTAGCGGCTCCACCTGAGCAGTTCTTC.

The chain uses TRBV27 and TRBJ1-1; weak D call: TRBD1 (5 bases). The CDR3 has 14 residues. CDR1 and CDR2 (germline): MNHEY, SMNVEV (reference sequence). The V end lost 2 bases, the J end lost 5 bases, and 12 bases lay between the germline ends. CDR3 loop: CASSLRIQGTEAFF. Here the CDR3 DNA reads TGTGCCAGCAGTTTACGTATCCAGGGAACTGAAGCTTTCTTT.

In this sample, this clone turned up once. The CDR3 is CASSSQGQETQYF. In DNA form, the CDR3 reads TGTGCCAGCAGTTCCCAGGGGCAAGAGACCCAGTACTTC. J is TRBJ2-5 and V is TRBV6-5; D is possibly TRBD1 (6 bases). This CDR3 is built from 13 residues. The germline gives CDR1 MNHEY, CDR2 SVGAGI. Trimming left V 4 bases short and J 2 bases short, with 8 bases between.

This clone appeared a single time. The chain carries TRBV28 and TRBJ1-3, with no clear D. CDR1 MDHEN and CDR2 SYDVKM come from the germline V gene. The V end lost 1 base, the J end lost 0 bases, and 13 bases lay between the germline ends. The CDR3 extends over 17 amino acids. This chain's CDR3 is CASSLSESDYSGNTIYF. In nucleotides, the CDR3 is TGTGCCAGCAGTTTATCGGAGTCAGATTACTCTGGAAACACCATATATTTT.

This clone has just a few counts. This chain joins TRBV4-2 and TRBJ2-3; the D gene is possibly TRBD2 (6 bases). Trimming cost V 7 bases and J 0 bases, with 11 bases left between them. Germline V gives CDR1 LGHNA, CDR2 YNFKEQ. CDR3 length: 14 amino acids. CDR3 bases: TGTGCCAGCAATTACGGGACTAGCACAGATACGCAGTATTTT. Translated: CASNYGTSTDTQYF.

The V call is TRBV7-9, the J call TRBJ2-3; D may be TRBD1 (7 bases). This CDR3 has 16 amino acids. The germline CDR1 and CDR2 sequences are SEHNR and FQNEAQ (reference sequence). V lost 5 bases, J lost 5 bases, and 20 bases lay in between. CDR3 sequence (DNA): TGTGCCAGCAGCCTAGGGCACCAGGGGGGACGAGATACGCAGTATTTT. Translation gives CASSLGHQGGRDTQYF.

The chain uses TRBV4-3 and TRBJ1-2; tentatively, D is TRBD1 (6 bases). Deletions cut 1 base from V and 3 bases from J, with 15 bases between. The CDR3 runs to 16 residues. Looked up from germline, CDR1 is LGHNA and CDR2 is YSLEER. This CDR3 reads CASSQASLGGDYGYTF. The CDR3 nucleotides read TGCGCCAGCAGCCAAGCCTCCTTAGGGGGGGACTATGGCTACACCTTC.

A remark on this clone: The germline gene is not matched at one end of the junction; a read error may be the cause. The chain employs TRBV5-1 and TRBJ1-4, with 9 bases fitting TRBD1. There are 19 residues in the CDR3. CDR1 and CDR2 from the germline V gene are SGHRS and YFSETQ. The CDR3 DNA sequence: TGCGCGAGCAGTATCCAACAGGGGGCCAGCCTCACAACTAATGAAAAACTGTTTTTT. As protein: CASSIQQGASLTTNEKLFF.

The CDR3: CASSIVGDLTAGAFF. In DNA, the CDR3 is TGTGCCAGTAGTATAGTAGGAGACTTGACCGCGGGGGCTTTCTTT. The V gene is TRBV19, the J gene TRBJ1-1, with D hard to call. V lost 1 base, J lost 11 bases, and 20 bases lay in between. This CDR3 spans 15 amino acids. Germline assignment: CDR1 LNHDA and CDR2 SQIVND (reference sequence).

V is TRBV10-3 and J is TRBJ1-5; D may be TRBD1 (5 bases). The CDR3 is made up of 16 amino acids. V gave up 0 bases and J gave up 4 bases, with 13 bases separating them. Germline CDR1 ENHRY, CDR2 SYGVKD. This chain's CDR3 is CAISESGQGKNQPQHF. CDR3 bases: TGTGCCATCAGTGAGTCGGGGCAGGGAAAAAATCAGCCCCAGCATTTT.

The gene calls are TRBV25-1 and TRBJ2-3; D not resolved. The CDR3 runs 17 residues. Trimming cost V 7 bases and J 0 bases, with 20 bases left between them. Germline assignment: CDR1 MGHDK and CDR2 SYGVNS. CDR3 region: CASTRISEDWSTDTQYF. CDR3 in DNA: TGTGCCAGCACCCGAATTTCAGAAGATTGGAGCACAGATACGCAGTATTTT.

The CDR3 sequence is CASSLGGALNIQYF. In nucleotides, the CDR3 is TGCGCCAGCAGCTTGGGCGGGGCTTTGAACATTCAGTACTTC. This chain uses TRBV5-1 with TRBJ2-4; D is possibly TRBD2 (6 bases). CDR3 length: 14 residues. The germline V gene encodes CDR1 SGHRS and CDR2 YFSETQ. V gave up 0 bases and J gave up 7 bases, with 11 bases separating them.